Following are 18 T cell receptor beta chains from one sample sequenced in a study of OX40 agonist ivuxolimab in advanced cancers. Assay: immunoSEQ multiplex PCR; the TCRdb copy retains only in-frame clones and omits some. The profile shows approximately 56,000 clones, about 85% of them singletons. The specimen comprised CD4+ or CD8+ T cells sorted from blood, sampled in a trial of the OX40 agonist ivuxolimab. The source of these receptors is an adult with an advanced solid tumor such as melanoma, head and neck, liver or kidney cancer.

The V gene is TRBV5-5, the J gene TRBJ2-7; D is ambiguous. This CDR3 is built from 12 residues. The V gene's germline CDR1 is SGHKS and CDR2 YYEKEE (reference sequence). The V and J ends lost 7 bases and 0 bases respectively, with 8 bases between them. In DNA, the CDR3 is TGTGCCAGCCAAGACGACTCCTACGAGCAGTACTTC. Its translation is CASQDDSYEQYF.

The CDR3 is CASSLFNTEAFF. The CDR3 DNA follows: TGTGCCAGCAGCTTATTTAACACTGAAGCTTTCTTT. The chain recombines TRBV7-9 with TRBJ1-1, with D unclear. Deletions cut 2 bases from V and 2 bases from J, with 3 bases between. The length of the CDR3 is 12 residues. Germline V gene lookup returns CDR1 SEHNR and CDR2 FQNEAQ (reference sequence). Full variable domain (missing parts from reference TRBV7-9 and TRBJ1-1): DTGVSQNPRHKITKRGQNVTFRCDPISEHNRLYWYRQTLGQGPEFLTYFQNEAQLEKSRLLSDRFSAERPKGSFSTLEIQRTEQGDSAMYLCASSLFNTEAFFGQGTRLTVV.

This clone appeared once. This chain's CDR3 is CASSDVAGMGDPYGYTF. In nucleotides, the CDR3 is TGTGCCAGCAGTGACGTGGCAGGCATGGGGGATCCCTATGGCTACACCTTC. This chain joins TRBV6-4 and TRBJ1-2; a weak D match, TRBD1 (5 bases). The CDR3 is 17 residues long. The germline V gene has CDR1 MRHNA and CDR2 SNTAGT. Between the trimmed V and J ends, which lost 2 bases and 4 bases, there was a span of 20 bases.

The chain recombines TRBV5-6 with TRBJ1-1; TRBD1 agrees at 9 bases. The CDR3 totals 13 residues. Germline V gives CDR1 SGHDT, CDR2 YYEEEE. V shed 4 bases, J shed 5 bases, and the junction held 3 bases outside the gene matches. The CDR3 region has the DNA TGTGCCAGCAGCCTGGACAGGGGAACTGAAGCTTTCTTT. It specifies CASSLDRGTEAFF.

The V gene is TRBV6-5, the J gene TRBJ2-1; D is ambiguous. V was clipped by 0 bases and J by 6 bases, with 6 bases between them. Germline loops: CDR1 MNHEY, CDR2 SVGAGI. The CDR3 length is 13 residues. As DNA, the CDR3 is TGTGCCAGCAGTTACTCGGAAGGCAATGAGCAGTTCTTC. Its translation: CASSYSEGNEQFF.

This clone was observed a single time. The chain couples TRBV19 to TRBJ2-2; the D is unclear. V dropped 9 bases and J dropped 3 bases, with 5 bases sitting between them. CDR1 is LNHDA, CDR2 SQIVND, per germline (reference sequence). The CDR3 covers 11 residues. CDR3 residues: CASQYTGELFF. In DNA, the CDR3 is TGTGCCAGCCAATACACCGGGGAGCTGTTTTTT.

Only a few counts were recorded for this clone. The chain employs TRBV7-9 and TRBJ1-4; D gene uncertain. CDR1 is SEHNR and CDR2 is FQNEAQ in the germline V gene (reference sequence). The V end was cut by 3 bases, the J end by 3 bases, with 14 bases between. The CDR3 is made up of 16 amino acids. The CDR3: CASSFLADQPNEKLFF. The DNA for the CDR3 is TGTGCCAGCAGCTTCCTGGCGGACCAACCTAATGAAAAACTGTTTTTT.

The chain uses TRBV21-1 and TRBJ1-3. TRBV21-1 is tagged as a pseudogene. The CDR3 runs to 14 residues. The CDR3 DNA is TGTGCCAGCAGCAAAGGACTCTCTGGAAACACCATATATTTT. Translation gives CASSKGLSGNTIYF.

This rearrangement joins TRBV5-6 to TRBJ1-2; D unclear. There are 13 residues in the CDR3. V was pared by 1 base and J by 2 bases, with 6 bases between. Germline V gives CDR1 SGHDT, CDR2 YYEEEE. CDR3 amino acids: CASSLYGNYGYTF. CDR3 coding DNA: TGTGCCAGCAGCTTGTACGGAAACTATGGCTACACCTTC. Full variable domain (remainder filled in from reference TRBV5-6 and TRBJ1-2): DAGVTQSPTHLIKTRGQQVTLRCSPKSGHDTVSWYQQALGQGPQFIFQYYEEEERQRGNFPDRFSGHQFPNYSSELNVNALLLGDSALYLCASSLYGNYGYTFGSGTRLTVV.

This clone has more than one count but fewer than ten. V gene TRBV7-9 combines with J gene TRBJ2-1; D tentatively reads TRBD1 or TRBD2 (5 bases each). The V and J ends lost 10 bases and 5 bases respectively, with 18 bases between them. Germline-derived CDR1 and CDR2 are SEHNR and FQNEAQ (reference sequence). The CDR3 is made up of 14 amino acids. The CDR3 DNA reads TGTGCCACTAAGGGGCTCGGACTCCACAATGAGCAGTTCTTC. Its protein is CATKGLGLHNEQFF. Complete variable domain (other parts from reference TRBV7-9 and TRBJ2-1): DTGVSQNPRHKITKRGQNVTFRCDPISEHNRLYWYRQTLGQGPEFLTYFQNEAQLEKSRLLSDRFSAERPKGSFSTLEIQRTEQGDSAMYLCATKGLGLHNEQFFGPGTRLTVL.

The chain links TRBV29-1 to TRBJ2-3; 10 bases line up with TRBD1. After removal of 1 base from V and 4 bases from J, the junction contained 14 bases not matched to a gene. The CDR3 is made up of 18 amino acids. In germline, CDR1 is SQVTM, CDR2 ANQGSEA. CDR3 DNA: TGCAGCGTTGAAGTGAGCGACAGGGGGCGCATGATCGCAGATACGCAGTATTTT. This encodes CSVEVSDRGRMIADTQYF.

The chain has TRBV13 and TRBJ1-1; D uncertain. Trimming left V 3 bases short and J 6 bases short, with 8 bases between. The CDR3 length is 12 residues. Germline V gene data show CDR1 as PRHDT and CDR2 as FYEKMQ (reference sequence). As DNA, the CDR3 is TGTGCCAGCAGCTTTCTTAGGGCTGAAGCTTTCTTT. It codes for CASSFLRAEAFF.

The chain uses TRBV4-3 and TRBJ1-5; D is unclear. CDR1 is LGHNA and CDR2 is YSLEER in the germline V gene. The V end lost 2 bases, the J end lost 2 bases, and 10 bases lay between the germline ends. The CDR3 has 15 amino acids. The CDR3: CASSQRHSGNQPQHF. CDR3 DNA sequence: TGCGCCAGCAGCCAACGACATTCTGGCAATCAGCCCCAGCATTTT.

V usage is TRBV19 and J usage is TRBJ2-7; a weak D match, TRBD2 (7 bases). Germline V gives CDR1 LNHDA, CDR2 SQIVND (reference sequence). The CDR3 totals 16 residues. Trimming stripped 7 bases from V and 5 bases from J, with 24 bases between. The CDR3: CASTSSEGGREDEQYF. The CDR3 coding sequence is TGTGCCAGTACCTCCAGTGAGGGGGGGCGCGAAGACGAGCAGTACTTC. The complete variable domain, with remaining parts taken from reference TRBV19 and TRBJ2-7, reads DGGITQSPKYLFRKEGQNVTLSCEQNLNHDAMYWYRQDPGQGLRLIYYSQIVNDFQKGDIAEGYSVSREKKESFPLTVTSAQKNPTAFYLCASTSSEGGREDEQYFGPGTRLTVT.

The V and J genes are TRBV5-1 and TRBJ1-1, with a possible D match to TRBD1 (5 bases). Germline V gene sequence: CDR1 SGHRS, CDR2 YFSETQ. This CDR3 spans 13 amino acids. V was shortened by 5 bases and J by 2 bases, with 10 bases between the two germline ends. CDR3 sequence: CASRAGVNTEAFF. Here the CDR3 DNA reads TGCGCCAGCAGGGCGGGGGTAAACACTGAAGCTTTCTTT.

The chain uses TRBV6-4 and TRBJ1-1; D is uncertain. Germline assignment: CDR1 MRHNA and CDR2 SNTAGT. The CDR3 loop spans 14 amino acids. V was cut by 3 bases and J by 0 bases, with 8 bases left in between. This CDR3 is CASSDNRLNTEAFF. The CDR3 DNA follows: TGTGCCAGCAGTGATAACAGATTGAACACTGAAGCTTTCTTT.

The CDR3 bases are TGTGCCAGCAGCGCTACAGGGGGAGGTCAGCCCCAGCATTTT. Encoded protein: CASSATGGGQPQHF. This sequence joins TRBV7-9 and TRBJ1-5, with TRBD1 matching over 8 bases. The CDR3 runs 14 residues. The germline CDR1 and CDR2 sequences are SEHNR and FQNEAQ (reference sequence). J was trimmed by 6 bases and V by 5 bases; bases with no gene match: 6.

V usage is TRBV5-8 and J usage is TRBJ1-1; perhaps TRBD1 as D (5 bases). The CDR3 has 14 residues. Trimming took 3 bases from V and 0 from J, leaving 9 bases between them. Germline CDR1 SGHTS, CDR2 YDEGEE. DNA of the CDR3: TGTGCCAGCAGCTGGGACGGAGTGAACACTGAAGCTTTCTTT. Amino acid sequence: CASSWDGVNTEAFF.